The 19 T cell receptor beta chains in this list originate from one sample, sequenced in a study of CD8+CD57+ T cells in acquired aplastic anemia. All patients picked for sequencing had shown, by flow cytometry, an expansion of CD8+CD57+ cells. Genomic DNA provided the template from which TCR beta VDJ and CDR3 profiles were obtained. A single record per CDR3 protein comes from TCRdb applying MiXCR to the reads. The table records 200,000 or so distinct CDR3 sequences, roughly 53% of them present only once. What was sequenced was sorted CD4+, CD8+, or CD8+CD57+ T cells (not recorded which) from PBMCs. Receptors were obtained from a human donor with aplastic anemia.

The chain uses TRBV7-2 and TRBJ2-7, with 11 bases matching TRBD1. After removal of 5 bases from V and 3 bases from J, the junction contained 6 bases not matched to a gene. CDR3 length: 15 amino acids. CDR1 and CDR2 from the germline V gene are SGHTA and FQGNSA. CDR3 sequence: CASSPDGTGGYEQYF. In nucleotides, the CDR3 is TGTGCCAGCAGCCCCGACGGGACAGGGGGCTACGAGCAGTACTTC.

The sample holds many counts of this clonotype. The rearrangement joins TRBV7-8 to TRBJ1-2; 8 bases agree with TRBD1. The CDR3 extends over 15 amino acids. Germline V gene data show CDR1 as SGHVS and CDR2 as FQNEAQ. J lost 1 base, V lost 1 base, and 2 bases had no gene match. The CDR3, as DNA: TGTGCCAGCAGCTTAGGGACAGGGTTTAACTATGGCTACACCTTC. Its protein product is CASSLGTGFNYGYTF.

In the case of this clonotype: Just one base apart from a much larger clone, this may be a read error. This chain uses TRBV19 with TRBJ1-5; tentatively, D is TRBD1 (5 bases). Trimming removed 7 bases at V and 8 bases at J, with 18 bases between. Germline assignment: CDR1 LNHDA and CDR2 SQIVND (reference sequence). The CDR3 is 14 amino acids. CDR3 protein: CASTPPRGWKPQHF. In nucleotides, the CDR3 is TGTGCCAGTACCCCGCCCCGGGGCTGGAAGCCCCAGCATTTT.

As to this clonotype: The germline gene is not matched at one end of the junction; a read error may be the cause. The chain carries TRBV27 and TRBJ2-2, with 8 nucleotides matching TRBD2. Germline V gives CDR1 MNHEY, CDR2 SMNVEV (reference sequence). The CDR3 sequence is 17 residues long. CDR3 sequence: CASSLRTPGRDTGELSF. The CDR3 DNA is TGTGCCAGCAGTTTACGGACACCCGGGAGGGACACCGGGGAGCTGTCTTTT.

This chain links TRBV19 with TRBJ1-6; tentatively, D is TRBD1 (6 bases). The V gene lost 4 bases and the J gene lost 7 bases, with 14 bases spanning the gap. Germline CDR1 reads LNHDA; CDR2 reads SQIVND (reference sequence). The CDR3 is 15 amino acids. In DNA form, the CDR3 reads TGTGCCAGTAGTAGCCCCCAGGGGAAAAATTCACCCCTCCACTTT. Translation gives CASSSPQGKNSPLHF.

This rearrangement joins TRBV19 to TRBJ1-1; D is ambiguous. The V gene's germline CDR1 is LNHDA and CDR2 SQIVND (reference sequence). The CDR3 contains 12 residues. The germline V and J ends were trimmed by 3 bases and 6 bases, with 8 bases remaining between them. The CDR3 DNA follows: TGTGCCAGTAGTATCCGAGCCTCTGAAGCTTTCTTT. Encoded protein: CASSIRASEAFF.

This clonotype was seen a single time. The CDR3 spells CATGTGSPGYNEQFF. In nucleotides, the CDR3 is TGTGCCACCGGTACAGGGTCACCCGGCTACAATGAGCAGTTCTTC. The chain recombines TRBV24-1 with TRBJ2-1, with D tentatively TRBD1 (6 bases). This CDR3 spans 15 amino acids. Germline loops: CDR1 KGHDR, CDR2 SFDVKD. V was shortened by 9 bases and J by 3 bases, with 17 bases between the two germline ends.

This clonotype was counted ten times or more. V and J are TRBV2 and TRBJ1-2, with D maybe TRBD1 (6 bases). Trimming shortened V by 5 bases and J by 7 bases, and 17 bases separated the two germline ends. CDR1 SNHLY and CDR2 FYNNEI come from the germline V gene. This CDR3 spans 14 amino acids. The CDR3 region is CASSSQTGSGGYTF. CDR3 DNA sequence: TGTGCCAGCAGTTCCCAGACAGGATCTGGTGGCTACACCTTC. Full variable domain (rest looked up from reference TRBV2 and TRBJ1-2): EPEVTQTPSHQVTQMGQEVILRCVPISNHLYFYWYRQILGQKVEFLVSFYNNEISEKSEIFDDQFSVERPDGSNFTLKIRSTKLEDSAMYFCASSSQTGSGGYTFGSGTRLTVV.

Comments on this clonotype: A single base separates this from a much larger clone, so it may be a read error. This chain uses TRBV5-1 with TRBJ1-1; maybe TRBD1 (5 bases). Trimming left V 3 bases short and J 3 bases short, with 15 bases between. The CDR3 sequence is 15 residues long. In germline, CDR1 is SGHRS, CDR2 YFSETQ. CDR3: CASSSGQLMYTEAFF. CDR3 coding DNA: TGCGCCAGCAGCTCAGGACAACTCATGTACACTGAAGCTTTCTTT.

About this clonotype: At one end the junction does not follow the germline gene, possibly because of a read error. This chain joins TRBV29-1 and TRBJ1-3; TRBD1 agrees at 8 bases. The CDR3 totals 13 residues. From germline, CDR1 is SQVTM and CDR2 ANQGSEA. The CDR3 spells CSVGQGPGNAIYF. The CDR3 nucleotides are TGCAGCGTAGGACAGGGCCCTGGAAACGCCATATATTTT.

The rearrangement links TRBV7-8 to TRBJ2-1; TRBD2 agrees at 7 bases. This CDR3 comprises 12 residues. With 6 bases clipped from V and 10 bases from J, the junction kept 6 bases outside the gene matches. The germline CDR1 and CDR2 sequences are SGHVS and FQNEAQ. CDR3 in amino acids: CASSMELAEQFF. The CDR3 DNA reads TGTGCCAGCAGTATGGAACTAGCGGAGCAGTTCTTC.

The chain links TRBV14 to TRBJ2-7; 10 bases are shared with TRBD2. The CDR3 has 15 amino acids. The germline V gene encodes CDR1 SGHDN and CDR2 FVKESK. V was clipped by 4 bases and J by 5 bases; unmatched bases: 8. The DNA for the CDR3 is TGTGCCAGCAGCCTTCAGCGGGGGGGCCGAAACGAGCAGTACTTC. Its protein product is CASSLQRGGRNEQYF. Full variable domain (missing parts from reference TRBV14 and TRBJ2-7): EAGVTQFPSHSVIEKGQTVTLRCDPISGHDNLYWYRRVMGKEIKFLLHFVKESKQDESGMPNNRFLAERTGGTYSTLKVQPAELEDSGVYFCASSLQRGGRNEQYFGPGTRLTVT.

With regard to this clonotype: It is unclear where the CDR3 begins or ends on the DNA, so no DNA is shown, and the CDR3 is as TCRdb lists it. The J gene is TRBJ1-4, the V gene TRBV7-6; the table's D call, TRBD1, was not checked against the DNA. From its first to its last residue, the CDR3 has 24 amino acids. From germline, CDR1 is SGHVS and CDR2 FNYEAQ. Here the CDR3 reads CASSLTPEGEGTEAFFGQIEKLFF.

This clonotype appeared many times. The CDR3 sequence: CASSLAAGEDNEQFF. The DNA of the CDR3 is TGTGCCAGCAGCTTAGCGGCGGGGGAGGACAATGAGCAGTTCTTC. The chain links TRBV7-2 to TRBJ2-1; 7 nucleotides agree with TRBD2. This CDR3 comprises 15 residues. Trimming took 0 bases from V and 5 from J; bases not matched to a gene: 4. Germline CDR1 reads SGHTA; CDR2 reads FQGNSA.

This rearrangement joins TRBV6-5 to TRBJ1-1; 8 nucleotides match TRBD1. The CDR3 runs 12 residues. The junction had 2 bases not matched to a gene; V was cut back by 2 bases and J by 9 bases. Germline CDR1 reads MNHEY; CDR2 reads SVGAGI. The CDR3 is CASSYGQGKAFF. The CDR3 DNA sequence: TGTGCCAGCAGTTACGGACAGGGTAAAGCTTTCTTT.

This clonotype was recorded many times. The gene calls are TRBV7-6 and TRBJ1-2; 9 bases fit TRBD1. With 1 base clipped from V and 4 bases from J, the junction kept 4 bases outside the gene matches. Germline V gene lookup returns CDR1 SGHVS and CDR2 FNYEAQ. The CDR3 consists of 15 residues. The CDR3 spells CASSLGQGDSYGYTF. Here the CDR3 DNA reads TGTGCCAGCAGCTTAGGACAGGGGGATTCCTATGGCTACACCTTC.

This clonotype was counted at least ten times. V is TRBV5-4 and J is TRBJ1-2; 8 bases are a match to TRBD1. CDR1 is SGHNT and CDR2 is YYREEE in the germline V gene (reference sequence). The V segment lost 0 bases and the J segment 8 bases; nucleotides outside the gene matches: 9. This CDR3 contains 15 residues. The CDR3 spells CASSLAGQGQRGYTF. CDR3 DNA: TGTGCCAGCAGCTTGGCAGGACAGGGCCAACGGGGCTACACCTTC.

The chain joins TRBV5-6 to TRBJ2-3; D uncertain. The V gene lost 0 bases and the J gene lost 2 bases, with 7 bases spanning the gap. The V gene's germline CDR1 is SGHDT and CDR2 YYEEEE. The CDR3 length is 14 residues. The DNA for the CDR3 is TGTGCCAGCAGCTTGGGACTCTTCACAGATACGCAGTATTTT. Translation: CASSLGLFTDTQYF.

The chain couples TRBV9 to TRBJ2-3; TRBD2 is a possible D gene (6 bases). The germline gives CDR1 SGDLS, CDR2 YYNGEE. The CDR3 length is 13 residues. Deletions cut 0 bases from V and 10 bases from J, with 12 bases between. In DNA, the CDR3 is TGTGCCAGCAGCGTAGGGGAGGAGTGGGCGCAGTATTTT. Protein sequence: CASSVGEEWAQYF.